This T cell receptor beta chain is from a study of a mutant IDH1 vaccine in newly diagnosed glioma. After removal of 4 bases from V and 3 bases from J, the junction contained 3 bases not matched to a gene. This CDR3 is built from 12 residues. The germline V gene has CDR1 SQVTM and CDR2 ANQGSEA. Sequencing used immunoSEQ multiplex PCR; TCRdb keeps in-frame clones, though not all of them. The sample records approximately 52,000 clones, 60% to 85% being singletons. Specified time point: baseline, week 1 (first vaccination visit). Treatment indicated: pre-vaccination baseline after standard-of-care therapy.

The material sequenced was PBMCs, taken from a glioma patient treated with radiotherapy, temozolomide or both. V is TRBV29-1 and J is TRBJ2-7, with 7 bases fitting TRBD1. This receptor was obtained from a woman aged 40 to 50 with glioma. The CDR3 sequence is CSVGTGFYEQYF. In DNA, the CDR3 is TGCAGCGTTGGGACAGGCTTCTACGAGCAGTACTTC.